This T cell receptor (beta chain) was recovered during a study of tumor-infiltrating lymphocytes in primary liver carcinoma. General observations from the study: Just about 7.5-25% of leading clones were found in every one of five regions.

From about 0.5 ug of total RNA, TCR beta-specific cDNA was reverse-transcribed using a constant-region primer. Libraries for TCR beta were built through three nested multiplex PCR rounds, which together made up a slightly modified ARM-PCR procedure. TRBV1-TRBV30 forward and Cbeta reverse primers drove the first two approximately 11-cycle rounds. Using its own MiXCR run on the multiplex PCR reads, TCRdb lists one record per CDR3 protein. The sample holds tens of thousands of distinct CDR3 sequences, 60% to 85% seen once. Concerning this clonotype itself: What it binds is not known. Germline and junction disagree at one end, which may indicate a read error.

The CDR3 spans 12 residues. Germline V gives CDR1 SGHAT, CDR2 FQNNGV. Unsorted bulk tissue of about 19-33 mg yielded co-extracted RNA and DNA. The chain uses TRBV11-2 and TRBJ2-3; D is ambiguous. The TCR comes from a man aged 35-49 years with primary liver carcinoma and hepatitis B virus infection. What was sequenced was liver tumor tissue from sampling region 5. Described subset: tumor region T5, tumor centre. The CDR3 DNA reads as TGTGCCAGCAGCGCCGCCACAGATACACAGTATTTT. This sequence encodes CASSAATDTQYF.